Below are 4 T cell receptor beta chains sequenced from a single sample in a study of blood T cell repertoires in COVID-19. Generated by immunoSEQ multiplex PCR, the TCRdb table keeps only in-frame clones and is missing some. The table includes 200,000 to 250,000 clones, 80% detected once. Sequenced material: peripheral blood. These receptors all come from a woman aged 65 to 85 with acute or convalescent COVID-19.

The chain uses TRBV25-1 and TRBJ1-5, with D tentatively TRBD1 (6 bases). V was trimmed by 0 bases and J by 7 bases, leaving 16 bases between them. The CDR3 consists of 16 residues. Per the germline V gene, CDR1 is MGHDK and CDR2 is SYGVNS. The CDR3 sequence: CASSEYTWTEGQPQHF. DNA of the CDR3: TGTGCCAGCAGTGAATACACGTGGACAGAGGGGCAGCCCCAGCATTTT.

The rearrangement joins TRBV2 to TRBJ1-4, with D possibly TRBD1 on 5 matching bases. In germline, CDR1 is SNHLY, CDR2 FYNNEI. Trimming removed 6 bases from V and 12 bases from J, with 14 bases in between. The CDR3 covers 12 residues. CDR3 loop: CASSLRGYELFF. CDR3 nucleotides: TGTGCCAGCAGCCTTCGGGGGTACGAACTGTTTTTT.

This clone was picked up one time. The gene calls are TRBV24-1 and TRBJ2-7; 8 nucleotides agree with TRBD1. The V and J ends lost 5 bases and 5 bases, in that order; junction bases with no gene match: 7. Germline V lookup: CDR1 KGHDR, CDR2 SFDVKD. The CDR3 is 14 amino acids. As DNA, the CDR3 is TGTGCCACCAGTGCCCGGACAGGGTGGAACGAGCAGTACTTC. Its protein is CATSARTGWNEQYF.

The chain has TRBV12-1 and TRBJ2-1; the table's D call, TRBD1, has no DNA check behind it. TRBV12-1 is recorded as a pseudogene. The CDR3 loop spans 16 amino acids. The CDR3 loop reads CASSPSDRRTRNEQFF. The CDR3 coding sequence is TGTGCCAGCAGCCCCTCGGACAGGAGAACACGCAATGAGCAGTTCTTC.